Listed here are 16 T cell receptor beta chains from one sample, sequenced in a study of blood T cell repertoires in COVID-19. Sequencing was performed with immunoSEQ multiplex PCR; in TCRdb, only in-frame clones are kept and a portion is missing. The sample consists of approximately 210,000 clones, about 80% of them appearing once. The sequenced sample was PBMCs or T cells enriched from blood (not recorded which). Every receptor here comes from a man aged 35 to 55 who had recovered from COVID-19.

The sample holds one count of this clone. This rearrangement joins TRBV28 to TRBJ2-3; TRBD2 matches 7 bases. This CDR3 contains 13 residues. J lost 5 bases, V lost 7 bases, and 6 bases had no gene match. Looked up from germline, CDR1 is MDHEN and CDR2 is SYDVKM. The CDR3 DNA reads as TGTGCCAGCATCCGAGCGGGGAAAGATACGCAGTATTTT. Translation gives CASIRAGKDTQYF.

CDR3 protein: CASSRLHEKLFF. DNA for the CDR3: TGTGCCAGCAGCCGCTTACACGAAAAACTGTTTTTT. The V gene is TRBV5-6, the J gene TRBJ1-4; D unresolved. The CDR3 is 12 amino acids. With 4 bases removed from V and 8 bases from J, the gap between germline ends came to 9 bases. Looked up from germline, CDR1 is SGHDT and CDR2 is YYEEEE.

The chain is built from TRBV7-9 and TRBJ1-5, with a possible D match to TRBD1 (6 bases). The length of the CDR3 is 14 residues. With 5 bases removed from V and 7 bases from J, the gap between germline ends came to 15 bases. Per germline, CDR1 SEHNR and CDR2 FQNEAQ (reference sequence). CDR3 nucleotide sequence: TGTGCCAGCAGCCGGGGGGGCGAGGGACAGCCCCAGCATTTT. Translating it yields CASSRGGEGQPQHF.

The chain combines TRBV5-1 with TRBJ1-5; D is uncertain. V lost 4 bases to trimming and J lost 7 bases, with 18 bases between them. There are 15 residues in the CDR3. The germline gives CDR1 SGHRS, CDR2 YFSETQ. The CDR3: CASSPLGGGNQPQHF. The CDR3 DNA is TGCGCCAGCAGCCCCTTGGGAGGAGGGAACCAGCCCCAGCATTTT.

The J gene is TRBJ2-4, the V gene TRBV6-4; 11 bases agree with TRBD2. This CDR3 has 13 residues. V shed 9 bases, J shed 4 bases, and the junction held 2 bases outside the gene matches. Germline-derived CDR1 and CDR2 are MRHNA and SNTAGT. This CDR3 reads CASSGRGKNIQYF. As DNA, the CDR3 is TGTGCCAGTAGCGGGAGGGGGAAAAACATTCAGTACTTC.

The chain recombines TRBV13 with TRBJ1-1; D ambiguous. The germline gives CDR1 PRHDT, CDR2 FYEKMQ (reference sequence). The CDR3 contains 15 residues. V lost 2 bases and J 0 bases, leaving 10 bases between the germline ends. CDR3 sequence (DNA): TGTGCCAGCAGCTTATTGCGGCAGATGAACACTGAAGCTTTCTTT. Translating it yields CASSLLRQMNTEAFF.

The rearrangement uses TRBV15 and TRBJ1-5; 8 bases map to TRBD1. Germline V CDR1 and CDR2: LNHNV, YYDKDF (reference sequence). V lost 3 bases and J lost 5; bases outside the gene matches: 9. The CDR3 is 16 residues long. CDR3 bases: TGTGCCACCAGCAGGACAATCACAGGGGGGGATCAGCCCCAGCATTTT. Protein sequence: CATSRTITGGDQPQHF.

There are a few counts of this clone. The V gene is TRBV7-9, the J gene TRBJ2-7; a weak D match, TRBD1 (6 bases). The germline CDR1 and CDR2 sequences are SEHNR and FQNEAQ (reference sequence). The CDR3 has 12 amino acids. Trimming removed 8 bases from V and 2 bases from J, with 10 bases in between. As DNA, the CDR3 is TGTGCCAGCCGACAGGAAACCTACGAGCAGTACTTC. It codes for CASRQETYEQYF.

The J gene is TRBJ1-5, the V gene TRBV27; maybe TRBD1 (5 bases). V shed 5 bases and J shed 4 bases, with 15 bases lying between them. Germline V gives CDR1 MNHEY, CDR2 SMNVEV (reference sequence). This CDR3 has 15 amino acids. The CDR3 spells CASSPLGLPNQPQHF. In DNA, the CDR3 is TGTGCCAGCAGTCCACTGGGACTGCCGAATCAGCCCCAGCATTTT.

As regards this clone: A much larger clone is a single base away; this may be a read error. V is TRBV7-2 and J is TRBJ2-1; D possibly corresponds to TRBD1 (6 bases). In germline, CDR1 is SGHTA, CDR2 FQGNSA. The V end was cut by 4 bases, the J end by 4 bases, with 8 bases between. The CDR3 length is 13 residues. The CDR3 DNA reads TGTGCCAGCAGCTCGGACAGATACAATGAGCAGTTCTTC. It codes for CASSSDRYNEQFF.

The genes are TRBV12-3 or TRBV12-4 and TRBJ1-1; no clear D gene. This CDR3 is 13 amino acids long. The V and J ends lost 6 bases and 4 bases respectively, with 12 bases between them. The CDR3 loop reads CASRPSGSTEAFF. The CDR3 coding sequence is TGTGCCAGCAGGCCTTCCGGGAGCACTGAAGCTTTCTTT.

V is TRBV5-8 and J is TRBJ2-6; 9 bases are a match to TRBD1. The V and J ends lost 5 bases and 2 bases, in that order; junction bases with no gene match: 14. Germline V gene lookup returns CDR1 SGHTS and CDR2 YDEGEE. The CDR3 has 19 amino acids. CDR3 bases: TGTGCCAGCAGGAAGGTAGGGACAGGGTTTTCTGCTGGGGCCAACGTCCTGACTTTC. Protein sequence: CASRKVGTGFSAGANVLTF.

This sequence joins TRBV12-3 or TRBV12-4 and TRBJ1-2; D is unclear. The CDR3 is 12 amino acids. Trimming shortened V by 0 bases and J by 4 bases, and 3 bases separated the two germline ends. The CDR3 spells CASSLALYGYTF. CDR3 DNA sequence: TGTGCCAGCAGTTTAGCTCTCTATGGCTACACCTTC.

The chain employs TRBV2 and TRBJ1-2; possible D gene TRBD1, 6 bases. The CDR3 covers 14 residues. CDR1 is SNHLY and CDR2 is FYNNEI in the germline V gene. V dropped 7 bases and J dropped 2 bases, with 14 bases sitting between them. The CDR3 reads CASIMQGTNYGYTF. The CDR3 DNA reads TGTGCCAGCATCATGCAGGGGACGAACTATGGCTACACCTTC. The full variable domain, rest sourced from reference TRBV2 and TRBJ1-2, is EPEVTQTPSHQVTQMGQEVILRCVPISNHLYFYWYRQILGQKVEFLVSFYNNEISEKSEIFDDQFSVERPDGSNFTLKIRSTKLEDSAMYFCASIMQGTNYGYTFGSGTRLTVV.

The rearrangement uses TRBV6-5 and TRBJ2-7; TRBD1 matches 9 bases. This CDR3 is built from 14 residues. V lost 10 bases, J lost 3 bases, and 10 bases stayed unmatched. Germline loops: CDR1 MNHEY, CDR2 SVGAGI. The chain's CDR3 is CATDKGQGHYEQYF. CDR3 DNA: TGTGCCACCGATAAGGGACAGGGCCACTACGAGCAGTACTTC.

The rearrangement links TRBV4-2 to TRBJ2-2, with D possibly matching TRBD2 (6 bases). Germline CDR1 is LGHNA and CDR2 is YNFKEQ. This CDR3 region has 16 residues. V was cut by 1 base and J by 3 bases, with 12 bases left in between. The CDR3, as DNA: TGTGCCAGCAGCCAAGTTACCGGGACTTACACCGGGGAGCTGTTTTTT. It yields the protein CASSQVTGTYTGELFF.